This TCR beta chain was observed in a study of blood T cells in healthy people across ages. Primed by a sample-barcoded 5' primer and a J-beta primer mix, a second PCR proceeded for roughly 6 to 12 cycles. TCRdb reprocessed the 5' RACE reads via MiXCR and lists one record per CDR3 protein. The table shows about 1.5 million distinct CDR3 sequences, with about 43% occurring only once. Findings and caveats of the study: Researchers said unsorted PBMCs prevented a conclusive naive versus antigen-experienced comparison.

Turning to this clonotype: What it binds is unknown.

Germline CDR1 MNHEY, CDR2 SVGAGI. The CDR3 length is 16 residues. V was pared by 5 bases and J by 0 bases, with 15 bases between. The receptor comes from a woman under 30 in good health. The chain has TRBV6-5 and TRBJ2-3; D remains ambiguous. Sequencing input: blood. The CDR3 loop is CASSHPSRDSTDTQYF. In DNA, the CDR3 is TGTGCCAGCAGTCACCCGTCCCGAGACAGCACAGATACGCAGTATTTT.